The 24 T cell receptor beta chains listed next were all sequenced from one sample in a study of blood T cells in healthy people across ages. With a J-beta primer mix and a sample-barcoded 5' primer, a second PCR ran roughly 6 to 11 cycles. A single record per CDR3 protein comes from TCRdb applying MiXCR to the 5' RACE reads. The sample consists of more than 1.4 million distinct CDR3 sequences, roughly 45% of them appearing once. Specimen: blood. The receptor set was obtained from a woman under 30 in good health.

The V and J genes are TRBV10-3 and TRBJ2-5; 12 bases align to TRBD2. The V segment lost 0 bases and the J segment 3 bases; nucleotides outside the gene matches: 5. The CDR3 totals 17 residues. Germline V CDR1 and CDR2: ENHRY, SYGVKD. The CDR3 spells CAISESPRLAGEETQYF. The CDR3 DNA reads TGTGCCATCAGTGAGTCCCCGAGACTAGCGGGAGAAGAGACCCAGTACTTC.

This clonotype appeared a few times. This chain joins TRBV2 and TRBJ2-7; D possibly corresponds to TRBD1 (5 bases). V was clipped by 10 bases and J by 2 bases, with 21 bases between them. CDR3 length: 15 residues. Germline V gene sequence: CDR1 SNHLY, CDR2 FYNNEI. The CDR3 protein is CATLPTGYPPYEQYF. In DNA, the CDR3 is TGTGCCACTTTACCTACAGGTTACCCTCCCTACGAGCAGTACTTC.

The chain joins TRBV20-1 to TRBJ2-3, with D tentatively TRBD2 (6 bases). Germline CDR1 is DFQATT and CDR2 is SNEGSKA (reference sequence). The CDR3 consists of 15 residues. The V end was cut by 6 bases, the J end by 1 base, with 17 bases between. CDR3 sequence: CSARPGEKGTDTQYF. In DNA, the CDR3 is TGCAGTGCCCGACCGGGGGAGAAGGGCACAGATACGCAGTATTTT.

This clonotype was found a few times. This rearrangement joins TRBV11-2 to TRBJ2-5, with a weak D call TRBD2 (6 bases). The CDR3 has 15 residues. Germline V lookup: CDR1 SGHAT, CDR2 FQNNGV. Between the trimmed V and J ends, which lost 1 base and 4 bases, there was a span of 13 bases. The CDR3 nucleotides are TGTGCCAGCAGCTTAGCCCCTCCCGGGAGAGAGACCCAGTACTTC. Translating it yields CASSLAPPGRETQYF. Supplemented by reference TRBV11-2 and TRBJ2-5, the full variable domain reads EAGVAQSPRYKIIEKRQSVAFWCNPISGHATLYWYQQILGQGPKLLIQFQNNGVVDDSQLPKDRFSAERLKGVDSTLKIQPAKLEDSAVYLCASSLAPPGRETQYFGPGTRLLVL.

This chain uses TRBV20-1 with TRBJ1-1; D possibly corresponds to TRBD1 (5 bases). The CDR3 totals 13 residues. V lost 4 bases and J lost 0, with 9 bases in between. Per the germline V gene, CDR1 is DFQATT and CDR2 is SNEGSKA (reference sequence). The CDR3 DNA sequence: TGCAGTGCTATTGGGACCGTGAACACTGAAGCTTTCTTT. Its protein product is CSAIGTVNTEAFF.

This clonotype has only a few counts. V usage is TRBV29-1 and J usage is TRBJ2-7; D is perhaps TRBD2 (5 bases). V lost 7 bases to trimming and J lost 1 base, with 14 bases between them. Per germline, CDR1 SQVTM and CDR2 ANQGSEA. The CDR3 contains 13 residues. DNA of the CDR3: TGCAGCGCGTACTTCGAGGGATCCTACGAGCAGTACTTC. It specifies CSAYFEGSYEQYF.

The rearrangement links TRBV7-3 to TRBJ2-3; TRBD2 matches 9 bases. Germline trimming cut 1 base from V and 5 bases from J; bases unmatched to any gene: 7. The germline gives CDR1 SGHTA, CDR2 FQGTGA. The CDR3 consists of 16 residues. CDR3 bases: TGTGCCAGCAGCTTAAGGGGCGGGGGGGGCCGAGATACGCAGTATTTT. It is translated as CASSLRGGGGRDTQYF.

There are a few counts of this clonotype. The V gene is TRBV12-3 or TRBV12-4, the J gene TRBJ2-7; D remains unclear. Trimming took off 4 bases at V and 5 bases at J, with 12 bases between the two ends. The CDR3 extends over 13 amino acids. The CDR3 coding sequence is TGTGCCAGCAGTTCGCCCCTTTTGGACGAGCAGTACTTC. Translating it yields CASSSPLLDEQYF.

The chain recombines TRBV10-3 with TRBJ2-5; possible D gene TRBD2, 6 bases. The germline gives CDR1 ENHRY, CDR2 SYGVKD. This CDR3 contains 15 residues. V shed 2 bases and J shed 4 bases, with 14 bases lying between them. DNA of the CDR3: TGTGCCATCAGTGAGGTGGGACTCAATGGAGAGACCCAGTACTTC. The encoded protein is CAISEVGLNGETQYF.

This clonotype was seen more than once but under ten times. Given a much more abundant clone one base away, this may be a read error. The chain links TRBV25-1 to TRBJ1-1; D ambiguous. Trimming left V 5 bases short and J 1 base short, with 8 bases between. Germline V lookup: CDR1 MGHDK, CDR2 SYGVNS. The length of the CDR3 is 13 residues. The CDR3 protein is CASSISGNTEAFF. CDR3 in DNA: TGTGCCAGCAGTATCTCGGGGAACACTGAAGCTTTCTTT.

In this sample, this clonotype turned up a few times. The genes are TRBV5-4 and TRBJ2-5; TRBD1 matches 7 bases. J was trimmed by 1 base and V by 5 bases; bases with no gene match: 11. The CDR3 has 16 amino acids. CDR1 is SGHNT and CDR2 is YYREEE in the germline V gene (reference sequence). CDR3 loop: CASRPGQELAQETQYF. Here the CDR3 DNA reads TGTGCCAGCAGACCCGGACAGGAGCTGGCCCAAGAGACCCAGTACTTC.

This rearrangement joins TRBV7-2 to TRBJ2-7, with a weak D call TRBD2 (5 bases). CDR1 and CDR2 from the germline V gene are SGHTA and FQGNSA. V was shortened by 1 base and J by 2 bases, with 12 bases between the two germline ends. The length of the CDR3 is 15 residues. DNA for the CDR3: TGTGCCAGCAGCTTAGAACGGCGGGCGCCCTACGAGCAGTACTTC. This translates into CASSLERRAPYEQYF.

This clonotype has only a few counts. The rearrangement uses TRBV20-1 and TRBJ1-2, with D maybe TRBD1 (5 bases). The germline V and J ends were trimmed by 6 bases and 4 bases, with 15 bases remaining between them. CDR1 is DFQATT, CDR2 SNEGSKA, per germline (reference sequence). This CDR3 is 13 amino acids long. In nucleotides, the CDR3 is TGCAGTGCGCCTCAGGGAGCTGGCTATGGCTACACCTTC. It is translated as CSAPQGAGYGYTF.

The chain links TRBV5-1 to TRBJ2-3, with D tentatively TRBD2 (5 bases). Germline V lookup: CDR1 SGHRS, CDR2 YFSETQ. Trimming removed 3 bases from V and 4 bases from J, with 12 bases in between. The CDR3 runs 14 residues. In DNA form, the CDR3 reads TGCGCCAGCAGCTCAAACACGGGGTCAGATACGCAGTATTTT. Its protein is CASSSNTGSDTQYF.

This clonotype has a handful of counts. V and J are TRBV5-1 and TRBJ2-1, with 7 bases that match TRBD2. The CDR3 sequence is 16 residues long. The junction had 7 bases not matched to a gene; V was cut back by 0 bases and J by 4 bases. Germline CDR1 reads SGHRS; CDR2 reads YFSETQ. The CDR3 here is CASSLAAGESYNEQFF. CDR3 sequence (DNA): TGCGCCAGCAGCTTGGCCGCGGGGGAGTCTTACAATGAGCAGTTCTTC.

A few counts support this clonotype. This sequence joins TRBV7-2 and TRBJ2-3; possible D gene TRBD2, 5 bases. CDR1 SGHTA and CDR2 FQGNSA come from the germline V gene. CDR3 length equals 15 residues. The V end was cut by 5 bases, the J end by 1 base, with 13 bases between. The CDR3: CASSPEGTRTDTQYF. The CDR3 DNA sequence: TGTGCCAGCAGCCCAGAGGGCACTCGCACAGATACGCAGTATTTT.

This clonotype was recorded a few times. The chain combines TRBV30 with TRBJ2-7, with TRBD1 matching over 9 bases. The length of the CDR3 is 15 residues. The germline V gene encodes CDR1 GTSNPN and CDR2 SVGIG (reference sequence). Trimming at V came to 1 base and at J to 5 bases, leaving 9 bases not matched to a gene. The CDR3 protein is CAWSDGQGQGDEQYF. The CDR3 nucleotides read TGTGCCTGGAGTGACGGACAGGGACAGGGTGACGAGCAGTACTTC.

V gene TRBV2 combines with J gene TRBJ2-7; 8 nucleotides align to TRBD2. The germline gives CDR1 SNHLY, CDR2 FYNNEI. CDR3 size: 14 residues. With V trimmed by 3 bases and J by 4 bases, 5 bases remained unmatched. The CDR3 bases are TGTGCCAGCAGTGAGGAGCGGGGGAGATACGAGCAGTACTTC. Translation gives CASSEERGRYEQYF.

This clonotype was counted between two and nine times. The chain couples TRBV3-1 to TRBJ2-1; 11 bases are a match to TRBD2. J gave up 0 bases and V 3 bases, and 10 bases lay outside the gene matches. This CDR3 has 19 residues. Looked up from germline, CDR1 is LGHDT and CDR2 is YNNKEL (reference sequence). Here the CDR3 reads CASSQPLLAGDSSYNEQFF. The CDR3 coding sequence is TGTGCCAGCAGCCAGCCGTTACTAGCGGGGGACAGCTCCTACAATGAGCAGTTCTTC.

The CDR3 region is CASSPARDRGLRNEKLFF. The CDR3 DNA reads as TGTGCCAGCAGCCCCGCCCGGGACAGGGGGCTTAGGAATGAAAAACTGTTTTTT. V gene TRBV4-2 combines with J gene TRBJ1-4; TRBD1 aligns across 12 bases. The J segment lost 5 bases and the V segment lost 4 bases, leaving 11 bases of the junction unmatched. Germline values: CDR1 LGHNA, CDR2 YNFKEQ. This CDR3 has 18 residues.

This clonotype showed up many times. The chain uses TRBV6-2 or TRBV6-3 and TRBJ1-5; possibly TRBD1 for D (5 bases). CDR1 and CDR2 (germline): MNHEY, SVGEGT. V was cut by 5 bases and J by 7 bases, with 12 bases left in between. CDR3 length equals 13 residues. The CDR3 DNA reads TGTGCCAGCAGTAAAGGGGTGTGGCAGCCCCAGCATTTT. This translates into CASSKGVWQPQHF.

The chain combines TRBV7-8 with TRBJ2-3; the match to TRBD2 covers 7 bases. CDR1 and CDR2 (germline): SGHVS, FQNEAQ. V gave up 7 bases and J gave up 6 bases; unmatched junction bases: 16. The CDR3 is 16 amino acids. CDR3 region: CASTRTRTNDNDTQYF. The CDR3 nucleotides are TGTGCCAGCACCCGGACTAGGACGAATGATAATGATACGCAGTATTTT.

In regard to this clonotype: This clone may be a read error of a much larger clone one base away. The CDR3 reads CSARLTSNEQYF. CDR3 DNA: TGCAGTGCTAGATTGACGTCCAATGAGCAGTACTTC. The chain employs TRBV20-1 and TRBJ2-1, with D hard to call. Near its end, the DNA agrees better with TRBJ2-7, so the J call may be wrong. This CDR3 spans 12 amino acids. Germline CDR1 reads DFQATT; CDR2 reads SNEGSKA (reference sequence).

The gene calls are TRBV6-4 and TRBJ2-2; TRBD1 or TRBD2 may be the D gene (5 bases each). The V gene lost 2 bases and the J gene lost 0 bases, with 16 bases spanning the gap. The germline V gene encodes CDR1 MRHNA and CDR2 SNTAGT. The CDR3 length is 18 residues. The CDR3 coding sequence is TGTGCCAGCAGTGACGATATCGGGGACGGTGCGAACACCGGGGAGCTGTTTTTT. This encodes CASSDDIGDGANTGELFF.